This TCR beta chain was sequenced for a study of blood T cell repertoires in COVID-19. Study information: Samples of COVID-19 (acute and convalescent) were obtained from the United States, Italy and Spain. The analysed material was cDNA or gDNA that came from T cells, B-cell-depleted T cells, or PBMCs.

The CDR3 contains 13 residues. Per germline, CDR1 SGDLS and CDR2 YYNGEE. Trimming removed 4 bases at V and 2 bases at J, with 9 bases between. Original methodology: Amplification of reference gene primers provided the estimated nucleated cell counts. Measured with immunoSEQ multiplex PCR; TCRdb has only the in-frame clones, and not every one. V and J calls and clone size follow that table, whereas D and trimming were derived from the DNA. The sample yields some 150,000 clones, around 83% seen once. The chain is built from TRBV9 and TRBJ1-2; D unresolved. The clonotype originates from an older woman with acute or convalescent COVID-19. Material: peripheral blood. CDR3 coding DNA: TGTGCCAGCAGCACGGACTTAAACTATGGCTACACCTTC. Its protein is CASSTDLNYGYTF.